These 9 T cell receptor beta chains were all obtained from the same sample, sequenced in a study of glioma-infiltrating T cells. The iRepertoire nested amplicon-rescue multiplex PCR amplified TCR alpha and beta CDR3s from RNA. MiXCR, applied by TCRdb to the multiplex PCR reads, yields one record per CDR3 protein. The sample shows about 140,000 distinct CDR3 sequences, about two fifths of them seen only once. The material sequenced was glioma tissue, nonneoplastic brain tissue, or PBMCs (not recorded which). The receptors stem from a human donor with low-grade glioma or glioblastoma, undergoing nonglioma brain surgery, or in good health (not recorded which).

The genes are TRBV12-3 or TRBV12-4 and TRBJ1-1; 7 nucleotides match TRBD1. This CDR3 comprises 14 residues. After removal of 5 bases from V and 1 base from J, the junction contained 4 bases not matched to a gene. The CDR3 nucleotides read TGTGCCAGCAGTCAACGACAGGGGAACACTGAAGCTTTCTTT. As protein: CASSQRQGNTEAFF.

The gene calls are TRBV7-9 and TRBJ1-4; 9 bases fit TRBD1. In germline, CDR1 is SEHNR, CDR2 FQNEAQ (reference sequence). The CDR3 length is 17 residues. Trimming cost V 5 bases and J 0 bases; bases outside gene matches: 7. The DNA for the CDR3 is TGTGCCAGCAGCCTTGGGACAGGGATATCAACTAATGAAAAACTGTTTTTT. Amino acid sequence: CASSLGTGISTNEKLFF.

J is TRBJ1-2 and V is TRBV25-1; 10 bases line up with TRBD1. Per the germline V gene, CDR1 is MGHDK and CDR2 is SYGVNS. The CDR3 runs to 15 residues. The ends lost 4 bases at V and 5 bases at J; junction bases unmatched: 7. The CDR3 loop reads CASSGSGTGAYGYTF. The CDR3 nucleotides are TGTGCCAGCAGTGGGTCCGGGACAGGGGCATATGGCTACACCTTC.

As for this clonotype: Relative to the germline gene, one junction end is altered; a read error may explain this. V and J are TRBV6-1 and TRBJ2-5; D gene ambiguous. In germline, CDR1 is MNHNS, CDR2 SASEGT. The length of the CDR3 is 15 residues. As DNA, the CDR3 is TGTGCCACCAGTGATTCCACGACTCGCCAAGAGACCCAGTACTTC. Its protein is CATSDSTTRQETQYF.

This CDR3 is CASSEPTGARDTQYF. CDR3 nucleotide sequence: TGTGCCAGCAGTGAACCTACAGGGGCTAGGGATACGCAGTATTTT. V and J are TRBV6-1 and TRBJ2-3, with 7 bases that match TRBD1. The junction had 8 bases not matched to a gene; V was cut back by 2 bases and J by 6 bases. The CDR3 is 15 residues long. CDR1 is MNHNS and CDR2 is SASEGT in the germline V gene.

J is TRBJ2-5 and V is TRBV20-1; D might be TRBD1 (6 bases). The V and J ends lost 7 bases and 2 bases respectively, with 14 bases between them. Germline CDR1 and CDR2: DFQATT and SNEGSKA (reference sequence). This CDR3 is 13 amino acids long. CDR3 bases: TGCAGTGGGCTCGGGACAACACAAGAGACCCAGTACTTC. Encoded protein: CSGLGTTQETQYF.

This chain links TRBV29-1 with TRBJ2-1; TRBD2 matches 11 bases. The CDR3 sequence is 14 residues long. From germline, CDR1 is SQVTM and CDR2 ANQGSEA. After removal of 5 bases from V and 7 bases from J, the junction contained 7 bases not matched to a gene. The CDR3 sequence: CSVLAGGPLNEQFF. DNA for the CDR3: TGCAGCGTTTTAGCGGGAGGGCCTCTGAATGAGCAGTTCTTC.

This clonotype appeared many times. The chain has TRBV6-2 or TRBV6-3 and TRBJ2-1; the match to TRBD1 covers 8 bases. Germline-derived CDR1 and CDR2 are MNHEY and SVGEGT. V lost 0 bases to trimming and J lost 7 bases; unmatched junction nucleotides: 5. CDR3 length equals 15 residues. The CDR3: CASSYSRTGKNEQFF. In DNA form, the CDR3 reads TGTGCCAGCAGTTACTCGAGGACAGGGAAGAATGAGCAGTTCTTC.

The J gene is TRBJ1-1, the V gene TRBV20-1; D uncertain. The CDR3 has 12 amino acids. CDR1 DFQATT and CDR2 SNEGSKA come from the germline V gene (reference sequence). Trimming took 3 bases from V and 2 from J, leaving 7 bases between them. CDR3 region: CSASEDNTEAFF. CDR3 DNA sequence: TGCAGTGCTAGTGAAGATAACACTGAAGCTTTCTTT.